This TCR beta chain originates from a study of spatial heterogeneity in lung cancer. Study conclusions and caveats: Expanded intratumoral alpha and beta TCR counts tracked tumor mutation counts.

The CDR3 runs 13 residues. Trimming pared 0 bases from V and 6 bases from J, leaving 8 bases between. The germline gives CDR1 LNHDA, CDR2 SQIVND (reference sequence). Regarding time point: sample taken at primary tumor resection. This clonotype has just a few counts. The antigen remains unidentified. TCRdb re-called the 5' RACE reads with MiXCR, one entry per CDR3 protein. In the table there are about 5,300 distinct CDR3 sequences, roughly 7.4% of which are singletons. The rearrangement uses TRBV19 and TRBJ1-2; D gene ambiguous. This specimen consisted of lung tumor tissue, obtained at surgery. The TCR was taken from a male donor with early-stage non-small cell lung cancer. DNA of the CDR3: TGTGCCAGTAGTATAGAAGGGAACGATGGCTACACCTTC. Residues: CASSIEGNDGYTF.